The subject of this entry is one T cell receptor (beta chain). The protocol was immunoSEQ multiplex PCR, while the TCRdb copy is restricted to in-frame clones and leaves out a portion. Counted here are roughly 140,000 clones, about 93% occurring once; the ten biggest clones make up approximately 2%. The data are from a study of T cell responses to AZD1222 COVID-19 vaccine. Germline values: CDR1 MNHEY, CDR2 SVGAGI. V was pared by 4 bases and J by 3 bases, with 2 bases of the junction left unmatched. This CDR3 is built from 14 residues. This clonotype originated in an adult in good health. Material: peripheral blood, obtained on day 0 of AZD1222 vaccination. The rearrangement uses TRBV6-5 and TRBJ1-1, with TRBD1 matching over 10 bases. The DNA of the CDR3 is TGTGCCAGCAGTTCGGGACAGGGGTACACTGAAGCTTTCTTT. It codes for CASSSGQGYTEAFF.